A selection of T cell receptor beta chains follows, all from one sample in a study of patients and donors after allogeneic stem cell transplantation. One entry per CDR3 protein, called by TCRdb with MiXCR from the RT-PCR reads. The sample includes a few hundred thousand distinct CDR3 sequences, more than 35% of them seen just once. The sequenced sample was blood, either unsorted or a sorted T cell fraction (not recorded which). These receptor sequences come from a human donor who was either an allogeneic HSCT recipient or a stem cell or donor lymphocyte infusion donor (not recorded which). It is not recorded whose cells these are; they may come from a transplant donor. CDR3s include the opening cysteine and the closing phenylalanine or tryptophan. The D gene is left open where the match is weak. Size values are once, few and many counts, or a class for expanded clones, and some rows have none.

TRBJ2-1 NA NA TRBV5-1 CASSLAYREGEQFF TGCGCCAGCAGCTTGGCCTACAGGGAGGGTGAGCAGTTCTTC
TRBJ2-1 TRBD2 NA TRBV7-8 CASSAKGGLAGYEQFF TGTGCCAGCAGCGCGAAGGGGGGACTAGCGGGGTATGAGCAGTTCTTC
TRBJ1-4 NA few TRBV4-1 CASSQVRANEKLFF TGCGCCAGCAGCCAAGTTAGGGCGAATGAAAAACTGTTTTTT
TRBJ2-2 TRBD2 NA TRBV2 CASSEWGLVSTGELFF TGTGCCAGCAGTGAATGGGGACTAGTGTCTACCGGGGAGCTGTTTTTT
TRBJ1-2 NA NA TRBV3-1 CASSSPGHAFGYGYTF TGTGCCAGCAGCTCACCGGGACACGCCTTCGGCTATGGCTACACCTTC
TRBJ1-6 TRBD1 NA TRBV6-4 CASRPSTGVNSPLHF TGTGCCAGCAGACCTAGTACAGGGGTAAATTCACCCCTCCACTTT
TRBJ2-3 NA NA TRBV2 CASLDWALRDTQYF TGTGCCAGTCTGGACTGGGCATTGCGAGATACGCAGTATTTT
TRBJ2-3 NA few TRBV7-8 CASSPLGPTRTDTQYF TGTGCCAGCAGCCCCCTTGGCCCAACTCGCACAGATACGCAGTATTTT
TRBJ1-1 NA few TRBV7-8 CASSSQIGRGTEAFF TGTGCCAGCAGTAGCCAGATCGGACGCGGCACTGAAGCTTTCTTT
TRBJ2-1 TRBD2 once TRBV7-9 CASSLEGRATTSGGNNEQFF TGTGCCAGCAGCTTAGAAGGCAGGGCAACTACTAGCGGGGGGAACAATGAGCAGTTCTTC
TRBJ1-4 NA NA TRBV5-1 CASSWTVATNEKLFF TGCGCCAGCAGCTGGACGGTTGCAACTAATGAAAAACTGTTTTTT
TRBJ2-5 NA NA TRBV9 CASSRLGETQYF TGTGCCAGCAGCAGACTAGGAGAGACCCAGTACTTC
TRBJ1-5 NA few TRBV3-1 CASSHGEGQPQHF TGTGCCAGCAGCCATGGGGAAGGTCAGCCCCAGCATTTT
TRBJ1-3 NA NA TRBV11-2 CASSWDAGALAHSGNTIYF TGTGCCAGCAGCTGGGACGCCGGGGCTCTAGCCCACTCTGGAAACACCATATATTTT
TRBJ1-1 TRBD1 few TRBV4-1 CASSLKQGLLNTEAFF TGCGCCAGCAGCCTCAAACAGGGGTTACTGAACACTGAAGCTTTCTTT
TRBJ1-5 NA NA TRBV28 CASSGLQPQHF TGTGCCAGCAGTGGACTTCAGCCCCAGCATTTT
TRBJ1-1 TRBD1 once TRBV7-9 CASSFLRGPVNTEAFF TGTGCCAGCAGCTTTCTCAGGGGGCCGGTGAACACTGAAGCTTTCTTT
TRBJ1-2 TRBD1 few TRBV12-3/TRBV12-4 CASSRTGGRLGYTF TGTGCCAGCAGTCGGACAGGGGGAAGACTGGGCTACACCTTC
TRBJ1-5 NA few TRBV20-1 CSATRQTDNQPQHF TGCAGTGCTACCCGGCAGACAGACAATCAGCCCCAGCATTTT
TRBJ1-2 NA NA TRBV5-5 CASSPLTGNYGYTF TGTGCCAGCAGCCCCCTCACAGGGAACTATGGCTACACCTTC
TRBJ1-4 TRBD1 NA TRBV7-8 CASSLSRTGDWLATNEKLFF TGTGCCAGCAGTCTTAGTAGGACAGGGGATTGGTTGGCAACTAATGAAAAACTGTTTTTT
TRBJ2-1 TRBD1 NA TRBV19 CASSITGESSYNEQFF TGTGCCAGTAGTATTACAGGGGAGAGCTCCTACAATGAGCAGTTCTTC
TRBJ2-2 NA NA TRBV18 CASSPINSLPNTGELFF TGTGCCAGCTCACCTATCAACAGCCTTCCGAACACCGGGGAGCTGTTTTTT
TRBJ2-2 NA NA TRBV11-2 CASSLDPVNTGELFF TGTGCCAGCAGCTTAGACCCAGTCAACACCGGGGAGCTGTTTTTT